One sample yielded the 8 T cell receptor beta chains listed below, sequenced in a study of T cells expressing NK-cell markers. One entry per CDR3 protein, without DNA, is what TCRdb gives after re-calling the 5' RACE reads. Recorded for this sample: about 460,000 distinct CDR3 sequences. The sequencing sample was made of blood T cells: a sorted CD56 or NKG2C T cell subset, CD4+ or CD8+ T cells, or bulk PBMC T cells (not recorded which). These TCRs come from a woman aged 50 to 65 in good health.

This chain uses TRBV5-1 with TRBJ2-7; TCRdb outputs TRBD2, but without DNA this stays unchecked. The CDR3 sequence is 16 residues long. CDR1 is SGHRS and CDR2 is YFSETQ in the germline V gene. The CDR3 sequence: CASSPGTSGSSYEQYF.

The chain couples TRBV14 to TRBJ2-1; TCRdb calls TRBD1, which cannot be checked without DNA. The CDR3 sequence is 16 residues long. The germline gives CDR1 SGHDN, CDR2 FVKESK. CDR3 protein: CASSLQGMGLYNEQFF.

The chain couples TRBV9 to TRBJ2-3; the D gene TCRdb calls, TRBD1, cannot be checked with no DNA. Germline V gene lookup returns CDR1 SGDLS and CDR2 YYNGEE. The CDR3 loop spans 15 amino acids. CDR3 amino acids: CASSVRTGSTDTQYF.

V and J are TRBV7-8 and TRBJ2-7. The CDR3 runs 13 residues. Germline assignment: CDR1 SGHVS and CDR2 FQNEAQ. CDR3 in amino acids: CASSSRRVYEQYF.

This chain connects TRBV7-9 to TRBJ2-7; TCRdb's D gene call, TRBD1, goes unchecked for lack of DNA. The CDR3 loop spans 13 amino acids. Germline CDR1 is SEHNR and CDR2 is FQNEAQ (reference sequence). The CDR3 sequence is CASSLMGEYEQYF.

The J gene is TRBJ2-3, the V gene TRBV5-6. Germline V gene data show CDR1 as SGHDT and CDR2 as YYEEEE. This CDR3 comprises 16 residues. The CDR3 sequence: CASSLGRGAATDTQYF.

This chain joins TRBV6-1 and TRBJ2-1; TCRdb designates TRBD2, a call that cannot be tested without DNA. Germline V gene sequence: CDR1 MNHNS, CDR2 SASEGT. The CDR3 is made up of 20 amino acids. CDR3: CASSEHRTSGISLVGNEQFF.

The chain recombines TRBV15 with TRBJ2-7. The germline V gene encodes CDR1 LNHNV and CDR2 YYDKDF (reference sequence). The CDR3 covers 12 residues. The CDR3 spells CATSSTQAEQYF. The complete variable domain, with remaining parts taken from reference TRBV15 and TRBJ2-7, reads DAMVIQNPRYQVTQFGKPVTLSCSQTLNHNVMYWYQQKSSQAPKLLFHYYDKDFNNEADTPDNFQSRRPNTSFCFLDIRSPGLGDTAMYLCATSSTQAEQYFGPGTRLTVT.